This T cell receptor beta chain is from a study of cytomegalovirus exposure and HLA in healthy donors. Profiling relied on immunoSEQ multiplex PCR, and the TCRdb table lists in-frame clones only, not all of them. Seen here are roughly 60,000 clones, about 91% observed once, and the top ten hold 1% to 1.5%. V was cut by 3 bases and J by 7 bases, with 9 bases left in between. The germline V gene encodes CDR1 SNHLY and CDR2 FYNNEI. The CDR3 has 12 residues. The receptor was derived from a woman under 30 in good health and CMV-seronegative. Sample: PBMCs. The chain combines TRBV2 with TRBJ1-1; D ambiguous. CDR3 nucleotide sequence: TGTGCCAGCAGTGATTCCGCGGGTGAAGCTTTCTTT. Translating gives CASSDSAGEAFF.